This TCR beta chain appears in the sequencing data of a study of blood T cell repertoires in COVID-19. The overall study: Samples representing acute and convalescent COVID-19 were sourced from the United States, Italy and Spain. PBMCs, B-cell-depleted T cells, or T cells were the source of the cDNA or gDNA that made up the material.

CDR1 is MNHNY, CDR2 SVGAGI, per germline (reference sequence). Between the trimmed V and J ends, which lost 2 bases and 8 bases, there was a span of 12 bases. The CDR3 length is 13 residues. TCRdb keeps only in-frame clones here, not all; method: immunoSEQ multiplex PCR. Among some 240,000 clones, 75% to 90% were seen once, and the ten largest hold roughly an eighth. The TCR originated in a woman in her sixties with active or convalescent COVID-19. The V call is TRBV6-6, the J call TRBJ1-2; D is undetermined. What was sequenced was peripheral blood. The CDR3, as DNA: TGTGCCAGCAGTTACCAGGAAGAAGGCGGCTACACCTTC. Translating gives CASSYQEEGGYTF.